These 27 T cell receptor beta chains originate from one sample sequenced in a study of T-cell reconstitution after alpha-beta-depleted transplantation in children. Molecular barcoding with unique molecular identifiers was used for the TCRbeta library. TCRdb passed the PCR reads through MiXCR, listing each CDR3 protein once. The sample lists some 600,000 distinct CDR3 sequences; roughly 13% were seen once. This material consisted of PBMCs, mostly from graft donor cells, taken 360 days after TCRalphabeta/CD19-depleted stem cell transplant. These TCRs come from a male patient under 18 who had a stem cell transplant for acute myeloid leukemia, so the T cells may come from the graft donor.

The CDR3 DNA follows: TGTGCCAGCAGTACCCTCCGACAGGGTAGAGATCAGCCCCAGCATTTT. Its translation is CASSTLRQGRDQPQHF. The chain links TRBV28 to TRBJ1-5, with 7 bases aligning to TRBD1. Per germline, CDR1 MDHEN and CDR2 SYDVKM. The CDR3 is 16 amino acids. J gave up 5 bases and V 5 bases, and 12 bases lay outside the gene matches.

This chain joins TRBV7-2 and TRBJ2-5, with TRBD2 matching 7 bases. CDR3 length equals 15 residues. The V segment lost 0 bases and the J segment 6 bases; nucleotides outside the gene matches: 7. Germline V gives CDR1 SGHTA, CDR2 FQGNSA. In DNA form, the CDR3 reads TGTGCCAGCAGCTTAGCGATGGGGGGGTTGCAGACCCAGTACTTC. The encoded protein is CASSLAMGGLQTQYF.

This chain uses TRBV12-3 or TRBV12-4 with TRBJ2-3; 12 bases are shared with TRBD2. This CDR3 has 17 residues. Unmatched junction bases numbered 12, after V lost 6 bases and J lost 5 bases. The CDR3 loop reads CASSLPPGLAGGDTQYF. In DNA, the CDR3 is TGTGCCAGCAGCCTGCCACCGGGACTAGCGGGCGGAGATACGCAGTATTTT.

This clonotype was counted ten times or more. The chain has TRBV28 and TRBJ2-7; 7 nucleotides match TRBD2. V shed 5 bases and J 6 bases; nucleotides not matched to a gene: 7. CDR1 is MDHEN, CDR2 SYDVKM, per germline. The length of the CDR3 is 13 residues. CDR3 loop: CASSPTREAEQYF. The CDR3 DNA follows: TGTGCCAGCAGTCCGACTCGGGAGGCCGAGCAGTACTTC.

The chain has TRBV20-1 and TRBJ2-2; maybe TRBD2 (6 bases). Looked up from germline, CDR1 is DFQATT and CDR2 is SNEGSKA (reference sequence). V lost 6 bases and J 1 base, leaving 21 bases between the germline ends. The CDR3 is 17 amino acids. In nucleotides, the CDR3 is TGCAGTGCCCTATCTCGACGAGGGCGGGAGAACACCGGGGAGCTGTTTTTT. Protein sequence: CSALSRRGRENTGELFF.

The chain recombines TRBV12-3 or TRBV12-4 with TRBJ2-7, with D perhaps being TRBD1 or TRBD2 (5 bases each). There are 14 residues in the CDR3. The ends were cut back, 5 bases at V and 1 base at J, with 12 bases in the middle. The CDR3 is CASSNRDESYEQYF. Here the CDR3 DNA reads TGTGCCAGCAGTAATCGGGACGAATCCTACGAGCAGTACTTC.

Only a few counts were recorded for this clonotype. The gene calls are TRBV7-2 and TRBJ2-1; TRBD2 agrees at 9 bases. Germline values: CDR1 SGHTA, CDR2 FQGNSA. V dropped 5 bases and J dropped 3; count of bases not matched to a gene: 8. CDR3 length: 16 amino acids. The CDR3 nucleotides read TGTGCCAGCAGCAAGCCCCTAGCGGGGTTCTACAATGAGCAGTTCTTC. It specifies CASSKPLAGFYNEQFF.

This clonotype was seen a few times. The chain joins TRBV12-3 or TRBV12-4 to TRBJ2-5, with 7 bases identical to TRBD2. V shed 0 bases and J 0 bases; nucleotides not matched to a gene: 7. The CDR3 contains 17 residues. CDR3 nucleotide sequence: TGTGCCAGCAGTTTAGCTTCTAGCGGACCCTACCAAGAGACCCAGTACTTC. It yields the protein CASSLASSGPYQETQYF.

Concerning this clonotype itself: The CDR3 does not end in the conserved phenylalanine or tryptophan, so this is likely a read error. The chain has TRBV5-1 and TRBJ2-7; tentative D call: TRBD1 (6 bases). Germline V gives CDR1 SGHRS, CDR2 YFSETQ. The ends were cut back, 1 base at V and 0 bases at J, with 11 bases in the middle. This CDR3 contains 15 residues. The CDR3 DNA reads as TGCGCCAGCAGCTTGCGACAGGTTAGCTCCTACGAGCAGTACTAC. Protein: CASSLRQVSSYEQYY.

V is TRBV20-1 and J is TRBJ2-4; no clear D gene. CDR1 and CDR2 (germline): DFQATT, SNEGSKA (reference sequence). CDR3 size: 15 residues. V was clipped by 1 base and J by 0 bases, with 10 bases between them. CDR3 region: CSARVYIGAKNIQYF. The CDR3 nucleotides are TGCAGTGCTAGAGTGTATATCGGAGCCAAAAACATTCAGTACTTC.

The J gene is TRBJ2-5, the V gene TRBV7-9; 12 bases are shared with TRBD2. Germline CDR1 is SEHNR and CDR2 is FQNEAQ (reference sequence). The CDR3 runs 15 residues. Trimming removed 4 bases from V and 5 bases from J; junction bases left unmatched: 5. CDR3 amino acids: CASSYRLAGEETQYF. The CDR3 DNA sequence: TGTGCCAGCAGCTACCGACTAGCGGGAGAGGAGACCCAGTACTTC.

The chain uses TRBV7-3 and TRBJ2-2; D may be TRBD1 or TRBD2 (5 bases each). Germline assignment: CDR1 SGHTA and CDR2 FQGTGA. The CDR3 is 17 residues long. V dropped 2 bases and J dropped 4 bases, with 17 bases sitting between them. Written as DNA, the CDR3 is TGTGCCAGCAGCTTAGGGATGGGGGTGCCGACCACCGGGGAGCTGTTTTTT. It codes for CASSLGMGVPTTGELFF.

This clonotype was found a few times. This chain links TRBV7-3 with TRBJ2-7, with D possibly TRBD2 on 6 matching bases. This CDR3 region has 13 residues. V was clipped by 4 bases and J by 6 bases, with 13 bases between them. Germline assignment: CDR1 SGHTA and CDR2 FQGTGA. The CDR3 here is CASSWGDLGEQYF. CDR3 DNA sequence: TGTGCCAGCAGCTGGGGGGACCTAGGCGAGCAGTACTTC.

The rearrangement uses TRBV7-6 and TRBJ2-1; 9 bases are shared with TRBD2. The CDR3 is 20 amino acids. Germline V gene data show CDR1 as SGHVS and CDR2 as FNYEAQ. J gave up 7 bases and V 5 bases, and 24 bases lay outside the gene matches. The chain's CDR3 is CASSPVFFSGRRVYGNEQFF. The CDR3 DNA follows: TGTGCCAGCAGCCCCGTTTTTTTTAGCGGGAGACGTGTGTATGGGAATGAGCAGTTCTTC.

This clonotype was picked up a small number of times. The gene calls are TRBV5-1 and TRBJ2-1; a possible D gene is TRBD2 (6 bases). The CDR3 sequence is 12 residues long. Trimming removed 0 bases from V and 12 bases from J, with 10 bases in between. The germline V gene has CDR1 SGHRS and CDR2 YFSETQ. The CDR3 DNA sequence: TGCGCCAGCAGCTTGGGACTAGAAGGGCAGTTCTTC. The encoded protein is CASSLGLEGQFF.

This clonotype was detected only a few times. The V and J genes are TRBV29-1 and TRBJ1-1; 9 nucleotides line up with TRBD1. After removal of 7 bases from V and 6 bases from J, the junction contained 9 bases not matched to a gene. There are 13 residues in the CDR3. The germline V gene has CDR1 SQVTM and CDR2 ANQGSEA. CDR3 region: CSGDPGQGSEAFF. The CDR3 nucleotides are TGCAGCGGAGACCCGGGACAGGGATCTGAAGCTTTCTTT.

This chain joins TRBV11-1 and TRBJ1-3, with 8 positions matching TRBD1. The CDR3 has 17 amino acids. CDR1 and CDR2 from the germline V gene are SGHAT and FQDESV (reference sequence). J gave up 4 bases and V 3 bases, and 11 bases lay outside the gene matches. In nucleotides, the CDR3 is TGTGCCAGCAGCTTCCGCAGGGGGCGTCTCGAGGGAAACACCATATATTTT. This sequence encodes CASSFRRGRLEGNTIYF.

The chain has TRBV7-2 and TRBJ2-5; 10 bases are a match to TRBD2. CDR1 and CDR2 from the germline V gene are SGHTA and FQGNSA. CDR3 length equals 14 residues. The ends lost 6 bases at V and 2 bases at J; junction bases unmatched: 3. CDR3 sequence (DNA): TGTGCCAGCAGACATAGCGGGGGGCAAGAGACCCAGTACTTC. It is translated as CASRHSGGQETQYF.

This clonotype was seen only a few times. The chain carries TRBV28 and TRBJ2-7, with 7 positions matching TRBD1. The CDR3 is 14 residues long. V lost 7 bases to trimming and J lost 3 bases; unmatched junction nucleotides: 9. Germline V gene data show CDR1 as MDHEN and CDR2 as SYDVKM. CDR3 loop: CASTPDRVLYEQYF. The CDR3 region has the DNA TGTGCCAGCACCCCTGACAGGGTACTCTACGAGCAGTACTTC.

The chain uses TRBV15 and TRBJ1-4; 12 bases are a match to TRBD1. This CDR3 comprises 18 residues. The germline V gene has CDR1 LNHNV and CDR2 YYDKDF (reference sequence). Unmatched junction bases numbered 8, after V lost 5 bases and J lost 1 base. The CDR3 here is CATSPGTGGLRTNEKLFF. The CDR3 nucleotides read TGTGCCACCAGCCCCGGGACAGGGGGCCTTAGAACTAATGAAAAACTGTTTTTT.

This clonotype was seen only a few times. V is TRBV20-1 and J is TRBJ2-7; TRBD2 matches 9 bases. CDR3 length equals 18 residues. Germline V gives CDR1 DFQATT, CDR2 SNEGSKA (reference sequence). The V gene end was trimmed by 0 bases and the J gene end by 2 bases; junction bases not matched to a gene: 14. CDR3 protein: CSARDVEREADTAYEQYF. In nucleotides, the CDR3 is TGCAGTGCTAGAGATGTAGAGCGGGAGGCCGATACTGCCTACGAGCAGTACTTC.

This clonotype was detected once. Being one base from a much bigger clone, this may be a read error. The final CDR3 position lacks the conserved phenylalanine or tryptophan, pointing to a likely read error. V and J are TRBV5-1 and TRBJ2-5; 8 positions match TRBD2. Germline V lookup: CDR1 SGHRS, CDR2 YFSETQ. V dropped 4 bases and J dropped 5; count of bases not matched to a gene: 7. CDR3 length: 14 residues. The CDR3 loop is CASSAVAGSETQYC. CDR3 sequence (DNA): TGCGCCAGCAGCGCGGTAGCGGGATCGGAGACCCAGTACTGC.

CDR3 loop: CASSGSRWGPYNEQFF. For the CDR3, the DNA is TGTGCCAGCAGTGGATCGCGGTGGGGTCCCTACAATGAGCAGTTCTTC. The chain couples TRBV25-1 to TRBJ2-1, with unresolved D. The V end lost 4 bases, the J end lost 2 bases, and 15 bases lay between the germline ends. CDR3 size: 16 residues. In germline, CDR1 is MGHDK, CDR2 SYGVNS.

This clonotype was picked up a small number of times. The conserved phenylalanine or tryptophan normally closing the CDR3 is absent here, so this likely arose from a read error. No DNA is shown, since the ends of the CDR3 on it are uncertain; the CDR3 is the one TCRdb lists. The chain is built from TRBV27 and TRBJ2-7; TRBD1, the table's D call, lacks a check against the DNA. Germline V gives CDR1 MNHEY, CDR2 SMNVEV (reference sequence). Ends included, the CDR3 has 9 residues. The CDR3 reads CASSYRTVD.

V and J are TRBV30 and TRBJ1-2; no clear D. The V end was cut by 0 bases, the J end by 4 bases, with 9 bases between. This CDR3 is 13 amino acids long. Germline assignment: CDR1 GTSNPN and CDR2 SVGIG (reference sequence). CDR3 coding DNA: TGTGCCTGGAGTGTAACCCGGTGCTATGGCTACACCTTC. It yields the protein CAWSVTRCYGYTF.

This clonotype has a count of ten or more. The chain recombines TRBV5-5 with TRBJ1-1; the match to TRBD1 covers 7 bases. Per the germline V gene, CDR1 is SGHKS and CDR2 is YYEKEE (reference sequence). The CDR3 runs to 13 residues. Trimming cost V 4 bases and J 10 bases; bases outside gene matches: 10. CDR3 region: CASSTGGTVAAFF. CDR3 nucleotides: TGTGCCAGCAGCACAGGAGGGACAGTCGCAGCTTTCTTT.

The chain carries TRBV4-2 and TRBJ2-1; 10 nucleotides line up with TRBD2. Germline CDR1 reads LGHNA; CDR2 reads YNFKEQ. The V segment lost 1 base and the J segment 4 bases; nucleotides outside the gene matches: 7. The CDR3 is 17 residues long. In DNA, the CDR3 is TGTGCCAGCAGCCAAGTTAGTAGCGGGAGGACATACAATGAGCAGTTCTTC. Its translation: CASSQVSSGRTYNEQFF.